What follows are 30 T cell receptor beta chains derived from one specimen sequenced in a study of Ad26.COV2.S vaccination and SARS-CoV-2 variants. This sample's treatment: around 19 received Ad26.COV2.S at low or high dose, single or two shots; about 5 received placebo; per-sample allocation not given. All samples were drawn on day 63, counting from the first vaccine or placebo injection. Sequencing was performed with immunoSEQ multiplex PCR; in TCRdb, only in-frame clones are kept and a portion is missing. The profile shows 400,000 to 450,000 clones, about nine tenths of them singletons. The sample in question was peripheral blood, obtained in a trial of Ad26.COV2.S vaccine versus placebo. These receptors originate from a person between 18 and 60 years old who received the Ad26.COV2.S COVID-19 vaccine or a placebo.

The V and J genes are TRBV2 and TRBJ2-7, with 10 bases fitting TRBD2. The V and J ends lost 8 bases and 1 base, in that order; junction bases with no gene match: 14. Germline-derived CDR1 and CDR2 are SNHLY and FYNNEI. CDR3 size: 17 residues. The CDR3 DNA follows: TGTGCCAGCTTTGTCACGCCTAGCGGGAGTCGGTCCTACGAGCAGTACTTC. This translates into CASFVTPSGSRSYEQYF.

The gene calls are TRBV28 and TRBJ2-7; D uncertain. This CDR3 comprises 15 residues. Germline CDR1 and CDR2: MDHEN and SYDVKM. Trimming took 2 bases from V and 6 from J, leaving 17 bases between them. This CDR3 is CASSLTSIGVVEQYF. CDR3 coding DNA: TGTGCCAGCAGTTTAACCAGCATTGGGGTGGTCGAGCAGTACTTC.

The V gene is TRBV29-1, the J gene TRBJ2-3; D is undetermined. Trimming left V 4 bases short and J 0 bases short, with 11 bases between. The CDR3 spans 14 residues. CDR1 is SQVTM, CDR2 ANQGSEA, per germline. The CDR3 is CSVASGTSTDTQYF. In nucleotides, the CDR3 is TGCAGCGTTGCATCCGGAACTAGCACAGATACGCAGTATTTT.

This clone has a handful of counts. The chain employs TRBV29-1 and TRBJ1-1; D is unresolved. With 6 bases removed from V and 4 bases from J, the gap between germline ends came to 12 bases. Germline CDR1 reads SQVTM; CDR2 reads ANQGSEA. The CDR3 spans 12 residues. In nucleotides, the CDR3 is TGCAGCGTAAGAGGCCCCCCCACTGAAGCTTTCTTT. It translates to CSVRGPPTEAFF.

This chain connects TRBV7-2 to TRBJ1-2; D gene ambiguous. The germline V and J ends were trimmed by 1 base and 6 bases, with 6 bases remaining between them. The CDR3 is 12 residues long. Per the germline V gene, CDR1 is SGHTA and CDR2 is FQGNSA. The CDR3 coding sequence is TGTGCCAGCAGCTTAGACGGGAATGGCTACACCTTC. Translating gives CASSLDGNGYTF.

The chain links TRBV10-3 to TRBJ2-1; a possible D gene is TRBD2 (6 bases). The germline V gene encodes CDR1 ENHRY and CDR2 SYGVKD. V was trimmed by 9 bases and J by 4 bases, leaving 19 bases between them. The CDR3 sequence is 15 residues long. The CDR3 reads CAILQSGERYNEQFF. DNA for the CDR3: TGTGCCATTCTACAATCGGGGGAGCGGTACAATGAGCAGTTCTTC.

J is TRBJ1-2 and V is TRBV29-1, with a weak D call TRBD1 (6 bases). Trimming took 0 bases from V and 6 from J, leaving 14 bases between them. Germline values: CDR1 SQVTM, CDR2 ANQGSEA. The CDR3 runs to 14 residues. As DNA, the CDR3 is TGCAGCGTTGAAGATCGTACAGGGAACAATGGCTACACCTTC. It encodes CSVEDRTGNNGYTF.

The gene calls are TRBV6-6 and TRBJ1-4, with TRBD1 as a possible D gene (5 bases). The CDR3 extends over 15 amino acids. Germline CDR1 is MNHNY and CDR2 is SVGAGI (reference sequence). Between the trimmed V and J ends, which lost 2 bases and 4 bases, there was a span of 11 bases. The CDR3 DNA follows: TGTGCCAGCAGTTACGGGCCAGGGATTAATGAAAAACTGTTTTTT. Translation gives CASSYGPGINEKLFF.

This clone was picked up a small number of times. The chain combines TRBV5-4 with TRBJ2-3; TRBD1 matches 10 bases. The length of the CDR3 is 18 residues. Germline loops: CDR1 SGHNT, CDR2 YYREEE (reference sequence). V lost 0 bases, J lost 2 bases, and 9 bases stayed unmatched. The CDR3 bases are TGTGCCAGCAGCTTGGGACAGGGGGCGCTTGATCTCACAGATACGCAGTATTTT. Residues: CASSLGQGALDLTDTQYF.

This clone appeared a few times. V and J are TRBV2 and TRBJ2-1; D gene uncertain. Germline V CDR1 and CDR2: SNHLY, FYNNEI. With 8 bases removed from V and 3 bases from J, the gap between germline ends came to 14 bases. This CDR3 is built from 14 residues. The CDR3 spells CASRSLGVYNEQFF. DNA of the CDR3: TGTGCCAGCCGAAGCCTCGGTGTCTACAATGAGCAGTTCTTC.

This clone was detected only a few times. The CDR3 spells CSVVLGAETQYF. Written as DNA, the CDR3 is TGCAGCGTTGTTCTTGGGGCGGAGACCCAGTACTTC. The chain couples TRBV29-1 to TRBJ2-5; D might be TRBD1 (5 bases). Per the germline V gene, CDR1 is SQVTM and CDR2 is ANQGSEA. The CDR3 is 12 amino acids. The V gene lost 4 bases and the J gene lost 5 bases, with 11 bases spanning the gap.

This chain connects TRBV19 to TRBJ2-6; no firm D call. The V and J ends lost 3 bases and 0 bases respectively, with 9 bases between them. Germline lookup yields CDR1 LNHDA and CDR2 SQIVND (reference sequence). The CDR3 is 16 amino acids. This CDR3 is CASSIAVNSGANVLTF. The CDR3 region has the DNA TGTGCCAGTAGTATTGCTGTGAACTCTGGGGCCAACGTCCTGACTTTC.

The gene calls are TRBV6-2 or TRBV6-3 and TRBJ2-2, with D uncertain. Germline CDR1 is MNHEY and CDR2 is SVGEGT. Trimming took 4 bases from V and 1 from J, leaving 7 bases between them. The CDR3 extends over 14 amino acids. CDR3 residues: CASSFTLNTGELFF. DNA of the CDR3: TGTGCCAGCAGTTTCACCTTGAACACCGGGGAGCTGTTTTTT.

V and J are TRBV5-1 and TRBJ2-1; 7 nucleotides match TRBD2. Trimming removed 5 bases from V and 2 bases from J; junction bases left unmatched: 10. The CDR3 length is 16 residues. Germline V CDR1 and CDR2: SGHRS, YFSETQ. The CDR3 sequence: CASRSYAGAPYNEQFF. CDR3 coding DNA: TGCGCCAGCAGGTCGTACGCGGGAGCCCCCTACAATGAGCAGTTCTTC. Complete variable domain (other parts from reference TRBV5-1 and TRBJ2-1): KAGVTQTPRYLIKTRGQQVTLSCSPISGHRSVSWYQQTPGQGLQFLFEYFSETQRNKGNFPGRFSGRQFSNSRSEMNVSTLELGDSALYLCASRSYAGAPYNEQFFGPGTRLTVL.

V and J are TRBV7-3 and TRBJ1-1; no reliable D call. V lost 1 base, J lost 4 bases, and 10 bases lay in between. The CDR3 has 14 residues. Germline V gene lookup returns CDR1 SGHTA and CDR2 FQGTGA. The CDR3 is CASSLSVSGTEAFF. The CDR3 coding sequence is TGTGCCAGCAGCTTAAGCGTCAGTGGCACTGAAGCTTTCTTT.

This chain uses TRBV5-1 with TRBJ2-5; D might be TRBD1 or TRBD2, each matching 5 bases. CDR3 length equals 16 residues. With 0 bases removed from V and 2 bases from J, the gap between germline ends came to 14 bases. From germline, CDR1 is SGHRS and CDR2 YFSETQ. CDR3 in amino acids: CASSLGQGPVQETQYF. DNA for the CDR3: TGCGCCAGCAGCTTGGGGCAGGGACCTGTTCAAGAGACCCAGTACTTC.

The V and J genes are TRBV7-2 and TRBJ2-5; D is undetermined. Trimming took off 4 bases at V and 5 bases at J, with 11 bases between the two ends. The germline gives CDR1 SGHTA, CDR2 FQGNSA. The CDR3 is 13 residues long. CDR3 nucleotide sequence: TGTGCCAGCAGCTCGACTTTAATCGAGACCCAGTACTTC. Protein: CASSSTLIETQYF.

The rearrangement uses TRBV18 and TRBJ1-3; D ambiguous. The germline V and J ends were trimmed by 5 bases and 4 bases, with 12 bases remaining between them. The CDR3 sequence is 14 residues long. Germline assignment: CDR1 KGHSH and CDR2 LQKENI. In nucleotides, the CDR3 is TGTGCCAGCTCAACCGAGGGTTACGGAAACACCATATATTTT. Its protein is CASSTEGYGNTIYF. The whole variable domain, remainder taken from reference TRBV18 and TRBJ1-3, is NAGVMQNPRHLVRRRGQEARLRCSPMKGHSHVYWYRQLPEEGLKFMVYLQKENIIDESGMPKERFSAEFPKEGPSILRIQQVVRGDSAAYFCASSTEGYGNTIYFGEGSWLTVV.

V is TRBV11-3 and J is TRBJ2-1, with D maybe TRBD2 (6 bases). Trimming stripped 1 base from V and 8 bases from J, with 9 bases between. This CDR3 spans 13 amino acids. Per the germline V gene, CDR1 is SGHNT and CDR2 is YENEEA. This CDR3 reads CASSLALAHEQFF. In DNA, the CDR3 is TGTGCCAGCAGCTTAGCACTAGCCCATGAGCAGTTCTTC.

This chain joins TRBV25-1 and TRBJ1-4; tentative D call: TRBD1 (5 bases). V shed 2 bases and J shed 8 bases, with 12 bases lying between them. This CDR3 has 14 residues. Germline V gene lookup returns CDR1 MGHDK and CDR2 SYGVNS. The DNA for the CDR3 is TGTGCCAGCAGTGAACCCAGGGCGGGCGAAAAACTGTTTTTT. Protein: CASSEPRAGEKLFF.

This rearrangement joins TRBV7-8 to TRBJ1-2, with TRBD1 as a possible D gene (5 bases). The V gene's germline CDR1 is SGHVS and CDR2 FQNEAQ. With 1 base removed from V and 4 bases from J, the gap between germline ends came to 7 bases. The CDR3 has 13 residues. The CDR3 DNA sequence: TGTGCCAGCAGCTTAGGGGACGGCTATGGCTACACCTTC. This translates into CASSLGDGYGYTF. The whole variable domain, remainder taken from reference TRBV7-8 and TRBJ1-2, is GAGVSQSPRYKVAKRGQDVALRCDPISGHVSLFWYQQALGQGPEFLTYFQNEAQLDKSGLPSDRFFAERPEGSVSTLKIQRTQQEDSAVYLCASSLGDGYGYTFGSGTRLTVV.

The chain recombines TRBV7-9 with TRBJ2-1; no clear D. Germline V gene lookup returns CDR1 SEHNR and CDR2 FQNEAQ (reference sequence). The V gene lost 5 bases and the J gene lost 9 bases, with 14 bases spanning the gap. The CDR3 runs 13 residues. The CDR3 DNA is TGTGCCAGCAGCCCATCTCCAAAGGGTGAGCAGTTCTTC. This encodes CASSPSPKGEQFF.

Notes on this clone: Other DNA sequences in this sample translate to the same CDR3. The chain employs TRBV5-1 and TRBJ2-1; a weak D match, TRBD1 (6 bases). Germline V gene sequence: CDR1 SGHRS, CDR2 YFSETQ. This CDR3 is built from 13 residues. V lost 4 bases and J lost 4, with 9 bases in between. The CDR3 loop reads CASSPGQYNEQFF. The CDR3 DNA sequence: TGCGCCAGCAGCCCCGGACAGTACAATGAGCAGTTCTTC.

The chain is built from TRBV7-3 and TRBJ2-7, with 7 bases matching TRBD1. The germline V gene has CDR1 SGHTA and CDR2 FQGTGA. The CDR3 loop spans 13 amino acids. The V segment lost 6 bases and the J segment 5 bases; nucleotides outside the gene matches: 7. CDR3 region: CASRTGQDDEQYF. The CDR3 nucleotides are TGTGCCAGCAGGACTGGACAGGATGACGAGCAGTACTTC.

V and J are TRBV12-3 or TRBV12-4 and TRBJ1-1; no reliable D call. The length of the CDR3 is 12 residues. Deletions cut 4 bases from V and 1 base from J, with 4 bases between. CDR3 protein: CASSWTNTEAFF. CDR3 DNA: TGTGCCAGCAGTTGGACGAACACTGAAGCTTTCTTT.

This chain joins TRBV6-4 and TRBJ2-1; D remains ambiguous. The germline gives CDR1 MRHNA, CDR2 SNTAGT. V dropped 3 bases and J dropped 9 bases, with 12 bases sitting between them. CDR3 length: 13 residues. The CDR3 here is CASSDKASTEQFF. Written as DNA, the CDR3 is TGTGCCAGCAGTGATAAAGCCTCGACTGAGCAGTTCTTC.

CDR3 loop: CASAREGAVYGYTF. CDR3 nucleotide sequence: TGTGCCAGCGCGAGGGAGGGGGCTGTCTATGGCTACACCTTC. The rearrangement joins TRBV2 to TRBJ1-2; TRBD1 aligns across 7 bases. V shed 8 bases and J 4 bases; nucleotides not matched to a gene: 10. The CDR3 is made up of 14 amino acids. Germline CDR1 is SNHLY and CDR2 is FYNNEI. The full variable domain, its missing parts supplied by reference TRBV2 and TRBJ1-2, is EPEVTQTPSHQVTQMGQEVILRCVPISNHLYFYWYRQILGQKVEFLVSFYNNEISEKSEIFDDQFSVERPDGSNFTLKIRSTKLEDSAMYFCASAREGAVYGYTFGSGTRLTVV.

The chain uses TRBV3-1 (or the pseudogene TRBV3-2) and TRBJ2-5; 12 nucleotides line up with TRBD1. The germline gives CDR1 LGHDT, CDR2 YNNKEL (reference sequence). After removal of 6 bases from V and 5 bases from J, the junction contained 7 bases not matched to a gene. CDR3 length: 15 amino acids. The CDR3 nucleotides are TGTGCCAGCAGTCCCGGGACAGGGGGCGCCGAGACCCAGTACTTC. Translation: CASSPGTGGAETQYF.

CDR3 in DNA: TGTGCCAGCAGTTACTTGTATAGCGGAATATCCTACGAGCAGTACTTC. It encodes CASSYLYSGISYEQYF. The chain links TRBV6-2 or TRBV6-3 to TRBJ2-7; maybe TRBD2 (6 bases). V was clipped by 1 base and J by 1 base, with 14 bases between them. The germline V gene has CDR1 MNHEY and CDR2 SVGEGT. The CDR3 is 16 residues long.

The CDR3 nucleotides read TGTGCCAGCAGCCAAGATGGACATTATGGCTACACCTTC. Protein: CASSQDGHYGYTF. The chain links TRBV14 to TRBJ1-2, with a possible D match to TRBD1 (5 bases). CDR1 and CDR2 from the germline V gene are SGHDN and FVKESK. This CDR3 contains 13 residues. Trimming removed 0 bases at V and 5 bases at J, with 7 bases between.